Presented here are 29 T cell receptor beta chains from one specimen sequenced in a study of radiotherapy plus CTLA-4 blockade in lung cancer. Generated by immunoSEQ multiplex PCR, the TCRdb table keeps only in-frame clones and is missing some. The sample has more than 90,000 clones; about 91% are singletons. The sequencing used peripheral blood, collected from a patient treated with radiotherapy plus ipilimumab. These receptors came from a human donor with non-small cell lung cancer that progressed on radiotherapy plus ipilimumab.

V usage is TRBV6-5 and J usage is TRBJ1-5; TRBD1 matches 7 bases. J gave up 3 bases and V 5 bases, and 7 bases lay outside the gene matches. This CDR3 region has 15 residues. Germline V CDR1 and CDR2: MNHEY, SVGAGI. CDR3 sequence (DNA): TGTGCCAGCAGTCTCCCAGACAGGGTCAATCAGCCCCAGCATTTT. Its protein is CASSLPDRVNQPQHF.

This chain links TRBV10-3 with TRBJ2-1; D is undetermined. This CDR3 region has 12 residues. The germline V gene has CDR1 ENHRY and CDR2 SYGVKD. V was pared by 3 bases and J by 9 bases, with 9 bases between. CDR3 protein: CAISETNVEQFF. CDR3 DNA sequence: TGTGCCATCAGTGAAACGAACGTTGAGCAGTTCTTC.

As for this clone: Other DNA sequences in this sample translate to the same CDR3. This chain links TRBV2 with TRBJ2-1; D gene ambiguous. V was trimmed by 2 bases and J by 9 bases, leaving 11 bases between them. Germline V gene data show CDR1 as SNHLY and CDR2 as FYNNEI. This CDR3 has 13 amino acids. The CDR3: CASSENTRTEQFF. The CDR3 DNA reads as TGTGCCAGCAGTGAAAATACTCGGACTGAGCAGTTCTTC. Together with reference TRBV2 and TRBJ2-1, the CDR3 gives the full variable domain: EPEVTQTPSHQVTQMGQEVILRCVPISNHLYFYWYRQILGQKVEFLVSFYNNEISEKSEIFDDQFSVERPDGSNFTLKIRSTKLEDSAMYFCASSENTRTEQFFGPGTRLTVL.

The rearrangement joins TRBV5-1 to TRBJ2-7; 7 bases are shared with TRBD2. The germline gives CDR1 SGHRS, CDR2 YFSETQ. V trimming: 3 bases; J trimming: 6 bases; junction bases outside the gene matches: 18. CDR3 length: 17 residues. CDR3 sequence reads: CASSWTTLRGRGCEQYF. The CDR3 DNA is TGCGCCAGCAGCTGGACGACTTTGCGCGGGAGAGGGTGCGAGCAGTACTTC.

The chain is built from TRBV13 and TRBJ2-2, with D possibly TRBD1 on 6 matching bases. The V and J ends lost 5 bases and 3 bases respectively, with 13 bases between them. Germline V gene sequence: CDR1 PRHDT, CDR2 FYEKMQ (reference sequence). The CDR3 has 15 residues. The CDR3 spells CASSQQGADTGELFF. Here the CDR3 DNA reads TGTGCCAGCAGCCAACAGGGAGCGGACACCGGGGAGCTGTTTTTT.

Turning to this clone: One junction end does not reproduce the germline sequence, and a read error may be involved. V usage is TRBV6-1 and J usage is TRBJ2-1, with unresolved D. Per the germline V gene, CDR1 is MNHNS and CDR2 is SASEGT. The CDR3 covers 13 residues. CDR3 sequence: CAGSETGYNEQFF. DNA for the CDR3: TGTGCCGGCAGTGAAACCGGGTACAATGAGCAGTTCTTC.

This sequence joins TRBV30 and TRBJ1-2, with D unclear. V lost 7 bases and J 6 bases, leaving 3 bases between the germline ends. Germline values: CDR1 GTSNPN, CDR2 SVGIG (reference sequence). The CDR3 runs 8 residues. The CDR3 DNA is TGTGCCTTTAATGGCTACACCTTC. Encoded protein: CAFNGYTF.

The genes are TRBV18 and TRBJ2-7, with a tentative D call TRBD2 (6 bases). Deletions cut 5 bases from V and 3 bases from J, with 14 bases between. The CDR3 has 14 amino acids. Germline lookup yields CDR1 KGHSH and CDR2 LQKENI. This CDR3 reads CASSAGPRDYEQYF. CDR3 sequence (DNA): TGTGCCAGCTCAGCGGGACCCAGGGACTACGAGCAGTACTTC.

This chain uses TRBV5-6 with TRBJ1-3; D possibly corresponds to TRBD1 (6 bases). The CDR3 loop spans 17 amino acids. V lost 1 base and J lost 2, with 16 bases in between. CDR1 and CDR2 (germline): SGHDT, YYEEEE. The CDR3 bases are TGTGCCAGCAGCTTGTTTTCGGGCAGGGGCACTGGAAACACCATATATTTT. Protein sequence: CASSLFSGRGTGNTIYF. Filled out from reference TRBV5-6 and TRBJ1-3, the complete variable domain reads DAGVTQSPTHLIKTRGQQVTLRCSPKSGHDTVSWYQQALGQGPQFIFQYYEEEERQRGNFPDRFSGHQFPNYSSELNVNALLLGDSALYLCASSLFSGRGTGNTIYFGEGSWLTVV.

V gene TRBV6-6 combines with J gene TRBJ1-1; maybe TRBD1 (5 bases). Germline CDR1 reads MNHNY; CDR2 reads SVGAGI (reference sequence). Between the trimmed V and J ends, which lost 5 bases and 0 bases, there was a span of 10 bases. This CDR3 region has 14 residues. The CDR3 spells CASSRTLMNTEAFF. As DNA, the CDR3 is TGTGCCAGCAGTCGGACACTGATGAACACTGAAGCTTTCTTT.

V and J are TRBV19 and TRBJ1-4, with D unclear. Germline CDR1 reads LNHDA; CDR2 reads SQIVND (reference sequence). This CDR3 has 16 residues. V was shortened by 4 bases and J by 4 bases, with 16 bases between the two germline ends. In nucleotides, the CDR3 is TGTGCCAGTAGTACCCGCCTGACACTTGATAATGAAAAACTGTTTTTT. Protein product: CASSTRLTLDNEKLFF.

J is TRBJ1-1 and V is TRBV19, with D perhaps matching TRBD1 (5 bases). The CDR3 sequence is 14 residues long. Germline CDR1 is LNHDA and CDR2 is SQIVND (reference sequence). V lost 3 bases to trimming and J lost 5 bases, with 13 bases between them. CDR3 amino acids: CASSIRDLGTEAFF. In nucleotides, the CDR3 is TGTGCCAGTAGTATTCGGGACTTGGGGACTGAAGCTTTCTTT.

J is TRBJ2-1 and V is TRBV2; 8 bases are shared with TRBD2. From germline, CDR1 is SNHLY and CDR2 FYNNEI. The CDR3 covers 13 residues. The ends lost 5 bases at V and 6 bases at J; junction bases unmatched: 3. The CDR3 DNA is TGTGCCAGCAGTTATGGGACTAGCAATGAGCAGTTCTTC. Its protein is CASSYGTSNEQFF.

The rearrangement joins TRBV5-1 to TRBJ2-2, with D hard to call. CDR1 is SGHRS and CDR2 is YFSETQ in the germline V gene. This CDR3 region has 15 residues. Trimming removed 4 bases from V and 3 bases from J, with 13 bases in between. For the CDR3, the DNA is TGCGCCAGCAGCGGTTCAGCCGGCGACACCGGGGAGCTGTTTTTT. Protein: CASSGSAGDTGELFF.

The DNA for the CDR3 is TGCGCCAGCAGTGAGGGTTACGAGCAGTACTTC. Encoded protein: CASSEGYEQYF. This chain links TRBV10-2 with TRBJ2-7, with D unclear. V gave up 2 bases and J gave up 4 bases, with 3 bases separating them. This CDR3 is built from 11 residues. The germline V gene has CDR1 WSHSY and CDR2 SAAADI.

The chain employs TRBV2 and TRBJ2-7; 11 positions match TRBD1. The CDR3 spans 16 residues. Trimming removed 7 bases from V and 6 bases from J; junction bases left unmatched: 14. Germline CDR1 and CDR2: SNHLY and FYNNEI. CDR3 DNA: TGTGCCAGCATACCTTACCCCGGACAGGGGGCAGTCGAGCAGTACTTC. Protein product: CASIPYPGQGAVEQYF. Full variable domain (remainder filled in from reference TRBV2 and TRBJ2-7): EPEVTQTPSHQVTQMGQEVILRCVPISNHLYFYWYRQILGQKVEFLVSFYNNEISEKSEIFDDQFSVERPDGSNFTLKIRSTKLEDSAMYFCASIPYPGQGAVEQYFGPGTRLTVT.

The chain combines TRBV10-2 with TRBJ1-6, with D unresolved. Trimming removed 7 bases at V and 9 bases at J, with 13 bases between. CDR1 is WSHSY, CDR2 SAAADI, per germline. This CDR3 contains 13 residues. This CDR3 reads CASTGRRSSPLHF. The CDR3 region has the DNA TGCGCCAGCACGGGCAGGAGGTCTTCACCCCTCCACTTT.

The chain couples TRBV10-2 to TRBJ2-1; D is possibly TRBD2 (5 bases). CDR1 is WSHSY and CDR2 is SAAADI in the germline V gene. This CDR3 has 16 residues. V lost 2 bases, J lost 3 bases, and 14 bases lay in between. CDR3 amino acids: CASSERPASYYNEQFF. CDR3 DNA: TGCGCCAGCAGTGAGAGGCCTGCTAGCTACTACAATGAGCAGTTCTTC.

This clone was seen a few times. In nucleotides, the CDR3 is TGTGCTAGTGCCCCCAGCGGGGGGAACACCATATATTTT. Protein product: CASAPSGGNTIYF. This rearrangement joins TRBV12-5 to TRBJ1-3, with a possible D match to TRBD1 (5 bases). CDR3 length equals 13 residues. Trimming removed 7 bases from V and 7 bases from J, with 14 bases in between. The germline V gene encodes CDR1 LGHNT and CDR2 FRNRAP.

This clone has only one observation. The CDR3 spells CASSRTGGPQYF. DNA for the CDR3: TGTGCCAGTAGTCGGACAGGGGGTCCGCAGTATTTT. The chain couples TRBV19 to TRBJ2-3; 10 bases line up with TRBD1. V was pared by 5 bases and J by 10 bases, with 3 bases of the junction left unmatched. This CDR3 is built from 12 residues. Germline V gene sequence: CDR1 LNHDA, CDR2 SQIVND (reference sequence).

The chain carries TRBV4-1 and TRBJ2-7, with 13 bases that match TRBD2. This CDR3 has 18 amino acids. The V gene's germline CDR1 is MGHRA and CDR2 YSYEKL. V dropped 4 bases and J dropped 0; count of bases not matched to a gene: 9. CDR3 amino acids: CASSRTSGSPSSSYEQYF. CDR3 DNA: TGCGCCAGCAGCCGGACTAGCGGGAGTCCCTCAAGCTCCTACGAGCAGTACTTC.

The table lists this clone with a count of one. The chain has TRBV5-1 and TRBJ2-4; 7 bases are a match to TRBD1. In germline, CDR1 is SGHRS, CDR2 YFSETQ. The length of the CDR3 is 14 residues. The V gene end was trimmed by 3 bases and the J gene end by 7 bases; junction bases not matched to a gene: 7. The CDR3 sequence: CASSSAGGSNIQYF. CDR3 coding DNA: TGCGCCAGCAGCTCGGCAGGGGGATCGAACATTCAGTACTTC.

V is TRBV10-3 and J is TRBJ2-7; tentative D call: TRBD2 (6 bases). The CDR3 spans 12 residues. Germline-derived CDR1 and CDR2 are ENHRY and SYGVKD. V was shortened by 4 bases and J by 3 bases, with 7 bases between the two germline ends. DNA of the CDR3: TGTGCCATCAGTGGGACTAACTACGAGCAGTACTTC. Its translation: CAISGTNYEQYF.

This chain connects TRBV20-1 to TRBJ2-1, with D unclear. The CDR3 consists of 10 residues. V was shortened by 4 bases and J by 7 bases, with 5 bases between the two germline ends. Germline V CDR1 and CDR2: DFQATT, SNEGSKA (reference sequence). In DNA form, the CDR3 reads TGCAGTGCTACGGCGAATGAGCAGTTCTTC. It specifies CSATANEQFF.

The rearrangement links TRBV30 to TRBJ2-7, with TRBD2 identical over 8 bases. Losses at the gene ends were 0 bases for V and 5 bases for J; bases not matched to a gene: 9. This CDR3 has 15 residues. CDR1 and CDR2 (germline): GTSNPN, SVGIG (reference sequence). CDR3 nucleotide sequence: TGTGCCTGGAGTGTACAGGGCGGGAGGTCGAACGAGCAGTACTTC. Translating gives CAWSVQGGRSNEQYF.

The chain recombines TRBV5-4 with TRBJ2-5; D call uncertain. V lost 4 bases to trimming and J lost 5 bases, with 15 bases between them. The CDR3 sequence is 14 residues long. Germline V gene sequence: CDR1 SGHNT, CDR2 YYREEE (reference sequence). Written as DNA, the CDR3 is TGTGCCAGCAGCCACCCCGACCGTATGGAGACCCAGTACTTC. Protein product: CASSHPDRMETQYF.

This clone was detected a few times. This chain joins TRBV4-2 and TRBJ1-3; 7 bases are shared with TRBD1. The CDR3 length is 17 residues. The germline V gene has CDR1 LGHNA and CDR2 YNFKEQ. With V trimmed by 1 base and J by 0 bases, 6 bases remained unmatched. CDR3 nucleotide sequence: TGTGCCAGCAGCCAAGTAGGAGGGGGCGCCTCTGGAAACACCATATATTTT. It is translated as CASSQVGGGASGNTIYF.

This CDR3 reads CASSASSGYNEQFF. CDR3 sequence (DNA): TGTGCCAGCAGCGCGTCTAGCGGTTACAATGAGCAGTTCTTC. This sequence joins TRBV7-2 and TRBJ2-1; 7 nucleotides line up with TRBD2. Germline V gene data show CDR1 as SGHTA and CDR2 as FQGNSA. V trimming: 5 bases; J trimming: 4 bases; junction bases outside the gene matches: 5. CDR3 length equals 14 residues. Variable domain in full (rest from reference TRBV7-2 and TRBJ2-1): GAGVSQSPSNKVTEKGKDVELRCDPISGHTALYWYRQSLGQGLEFLIYFQGNSAPDKSGLPSDRFSAERTGGSVSTLTIQRTQQEDSAVYLCASSASSGYNEQFFGPGTRLTVL.

In its sample, this clone was seen once. The chain employs TRBV7-9 and TRBJ2-5; 14 bases align to TRBD2. CDR3 length: 16 residues. CDR1 is SEHNR and CDR2 is FQNEAQ in the germline V gene (reference sequence). Trimming took 1 base from V and 9 from J; bases not matched to a gene: 7. The CDR3 sequence is CASSLGGTSGRLAQYF. For the CDR3, the DNA is TGTGCCAGCAGCTTAGGCGGGACTAGCGGGAGACTGGCCCAGTACTTC.